Below, 26 T cell receptor beta chains from the same sample are listed, as sequenced in a study of blood T cell repertoires in COVID-19. Some clones are missing from TCRdb's copy, which holds only in-frame ones; the method was immunoSEQ multiplex PCR. The sample holds about 74,000 clones; roughly nine tenths are singletons and the top ten take 1.4% to 1.5%. The sequencing input was peripheral blood. The receptors stem from a man aged 50-60 years with acute or convalescent COVID-19.

The chain has TRBV6-2 or TRBV6-3 and TRBJ2-7, with a tentative D call TRBD2 (6 bases). Germline lookup yields CDR1 MNHEY and CDR2 SVGEGT. The CDR3 consists of 16 residues. V lost 5 bases and J lost 4, with 21 bases in between. The CDR3 here is CASSPPRGTGVYEQYF. The CDR3 nucleotides are TGTGCCAGCAGTCCCCCCCGCGGGACTGGTGTGTACGAGCAGTACTTC.

CDR3 loop: CASSPTETSGRNEQFF. The CDR3 nucleotides are TGCGCCAGCAGCCCGACGGAGACTAGCGGGAGGAATGAGCAGTTCTTC. This sequence joins TRBV5-1 and TRBJ2-1, with 13 positions matching TRBD2. Germline V gene lookup returns CDR1 SGHRS and CDR2 YFSETQ. V was clipped by 4 bases and J by 7 bases; unmatched bases: 8. The CDR3 runs to 16 residues.

The chain recombines TRBV9 with TRBJ1-4; TRBD1 matches 8 bases. This CDR3 is 15 amino acids long. Germline V gene sequence: CDR1 SGDLS, CDR2 YYNGEE. The trim removed 4 bases at V and 7 bases at J, leaving 9 bases unmatched. The CDR3 DNA sequence: TGTGCCAGCAGCATCGGACAGGGCGACCGTGAAAAACTGTTTTTT. This translates into CASSIGQGDREKLFF.

The rearrangement links TRBV19 to TRBJ2-3; 9 bases agree with TRBD2. The V segment lost 4 bases and the J segment 1 base; nucleotides outside the gene matches: 0. This CDR3 comprises 14 residues. Germline CDR1 and CDR2: LNHDA and SQIVND (reference sequence). The CDR3 is CASSTSGGTDTQYF. DNA of the CDR3: TGTGCCAGTAGTACTAGCGGGGGCACAGATACGCAGTATTTT.

The chain combines TRBV4-1 with TRBJ2-1; 9 nucleotides match TRBD1. This CDR3 is built from 15 residues. Germline CDR1 reads MGHRA; CDR2 reads YSYEKL. The V gene end was trimmed by 5 bases and the J gene end by 7 bases; junction bases not matched to a gene: 9. CDR3 region: CASSSTGTGRNEQFF. In DNA, the CDR3 is TGCGCCAGCAGCTCGACCGGGACAGGGAGGAATGAGCAGTTCTTC.

V and J are TRBV5-1 and TRBJ1-1; TRBD1 is a possible D gene (6 bases). V was shortened by 0 bases and J by 5 bases, with 11 bases between the two germline ends. The CDR3 totals 14 residues. Germline V gene data show CDR1 as SGHRS and CDR2 as YFSETQ. The chain's CDR3 is CASSLVQGLTEAFF. The CDR3 nucleotides are TGCGCCAGCAGCTTGGTGCAGGGGCTGACTGAAGCTTTCTTT.

This chain links TRBV24-1 with TRBJ1-4, with D unresolved. The CDR3 contains 12 residues. Germline values: CDR1 KGHDR, CDR2 SFDVKD. With 0 bases removed from V and 14 bases from J, the gap between germline ends came to 9 bases. CDR3 nucleotide sequence: TGTGCCACCAGTGATTTGCGAGGGTTCCTGTTTTTT. Translated: CATSDLRGFLFF.

The chain links TRBV18 to TRBJ1-4; 7 bases line up with TRBD1. After removal of 4 bases from V and 8 bases from J, the junction contained 7 bases not matched to a gene. Germline CDR1 and CDR2: KGHSH and LQKENI. The CDR3 covers 14 residues. The chain's CDR3 is CASSLTGAWEKLFF. DNA of the CDR3: TGTGCCAGCTCACTCACAGGGGCATGGGAAAAACTGTTTTTT.

V is TRBV11-2 and J is TRBJ1-4; 9 bases match TRBD1. CDR3 length equals 15 residues. The ends lost 3 bases at V and 3 bases at J; junction bases unmatched: 2. Germline loops: CDR1 SGHAT, CDR2 FQNNGV. The CDR3, as DNA: TGTGCCAGCAGCTTTGGACAGGGGTCTAATGAAAAACTGTTTTTT. Its protein is CASSFGQGSNEKLFF.

This clone was seen only a few times. The chain recombines TRBV4-2 with TRBJ2-2, with 10 bases lining up with TRBD2. The CDR3 is made up of 18 amino acids. Germline V CDR1 and CDR2: LGHNA, YNFKEQ. J lost 4 bases, V lost 0 bases, and 8 bases had no gene match. Written as DNA, the CDR3 is TGTGCCAGCAGCCAAGATTCAGGGACTAGCGCTTCCACCGGGGAGCTGTTTTTT. It codes for CASSQDSGTSASTGELFF.

The chain joins TRBV9 to TRBJ2-2; possibly TRBD1 for D (6 bases). The V and J ends lost 0 bases and 2 bases respectively, with 11 bases between them. Germline V gene data show CDR1 as SGDLS and CDR2 as YYNGEE. CDR3 size: 16 residues. The CDR3 spells CASSVAGAVNTGELFF. CDR3 in DNA: TGTGCCAGCAGCGTAGCAGGGGCGGTCAACACCGGGGAGCTGTTTTTT.

This chain links TRBV19 with TRBJ2-2; perhaps TRBD2 as D (7 bases). The V end was cut by 1 base, the J end by 7 bases, with 22 bases between. The length of the CDR3 is 18 residues. CDR1 is LNHDA and CDR2 is SQIVND in the germline V gene (reference sequence). The chain's CDR3 is CASSIVRAGPTGSGELFF. The CDR3 nucleotides are TGTGCCAGTAGTATAGTGAGAGCGGGGCCGACAGGCAGCGGGGAGCTGTTTTTT.

The V call is TRBV30, the J call TRBJ2-7; 7 bases map to TRBD2. The germline CDR1 and CDR2 sequences are GTSNPN and SVGIG (reference sequence). Trimming took 2 bases from V and 5 from J; bases not matched to a gene: 9. The CDR3 covers 14 residues. CDR3: CAWSLAEPLNEQYF. In nucleotides, the CDR3 is TGTGCCTGGAGTCTAGCGGAACCGTTAAACGAGCAGTACTTC. Full variable domain (rest looked up from reference TRBV30 and TRBJ2-7): SQTIHQWPATLVQPVGSPLSLECTVEGTSNPNLYWYRQAAGRGLQLLFYSVGIGQISSEVPQNLSASRPQDRQFILSSKKLLLSDSGFYLCAWSLAEPLNEQYFGPGTRLTVT.

The V gene is TRBV11-1, the J gene TRBJ1-2; 8 bases align to TRBD1. V gave up 4 bases and J gave up 2 bases; unmatched junction bases: 3. This CDR3 has 14 residues. Germline assignment: CDR1 SGHAT and CDR2 FQDESV (reference sequence). In DNA, the CDR3 is TGTGCCAGCAGCTACTGGACAGGGAACTATGGCTACACCTTC. Translation: CASSYWTGNYGYTF.

CDR3 DNA: TGTGCCATCAGCACCGGGACTAGCCGCTACACAGATACGCAGTATTTT. Its protein product is CAISTGTSRYTDTQYF. The chain couples TRBV10-3 to TRBJ2-3, with 9 positions matching TRBD2. Germline CDR1 reads ENHRY; CDR2 reads SYGVKD. The CDR3 covers 16 residues. Trimming removed 6 bases from V and 2 bases from J; junction bases left unmatched: 9.

The chain combines TRBV9 with TRBJ2-1, with TRBD2 matching over 13 bases. J was trimmed by 7 bases and V by 2 bases; bases with no gene match: 6. This CDR3 is built from 16 residues. The V gene's germline CDR1 is SGDLS and CDR2 YYNGEE. The CDR3, as DNA: TGTGCCAGCAGCGTTCGGACTAGCGGGAGTGGGAATGAGCAGTTCTTC. Residues: CASSVRTSGSGNEQFF.

This chain links TRBV6-2 or TRBV6-3 with TRBJ1-5; D uncertain. Germline V lookup: CDR1 MNHEY, CDR2 SVGEGT. The CDR3 loop spans 14 amino acids. Trimming took 2 bases from V and 4 from J, leaving 9 bases between them. The CDR3: CASSYVQENQPQHF. The CDR3 DNA reads TGTGCCAGCAGTTACGTACAAGAAAATCAGCCCCAGCATTTT.

This clone has only one observation. This rearrangement joins TRBV28 to TRBJ1-1; D possibly corresponds to TRBD1 (6 bases). The V end lost 5 bases, the J end lost 0 bases, and 13 bases lay between the germline ends. Germline lookup yields CDR1 MDHEN and CDR2 SYDVKM. This CDR3 contains 15 residues. CDR3: CASSQGGNLNTEAFF. The DNA for the CDR3 is TGTGCCAGCAGTCAAGGGGGAAACCTGAACACTGAAGCTTTCTTT.

This chain uses TRBV7-9 with TRBJ2-2; 8 bases are shared with TRBD2. The V gene's germline CDR1 is SEHNR and CDR2 FQNEAQ (reference sequence). The CDR3 length is 16 residues. V dropped 5 bases and J dropped 6; count of bases not matched to a gene: 11. The CDR3 loop reads CASSPGAGDWAGELFF. CDR3 sequence (DNA): TGTGCCAGCAGCCCCGGAGCGGGGGATTGGGCCGGGGAGCTGTTTTTT.

The chain links TRBV9 to TRBJ1-1; possible D gene TRBD1, 6 bases. Germline CDR1 and CDR2: SGDLS and YYNGEE. The CDR3 covers 14 residues. V lost 4 bases, J lost 4 bases, and 14 bases lay in between. The CDR3 reads CASSPQPGATEAFF. The CDR3 coding sequence is TGTGCCAGCAGCCCCCAGCCAGGGGCCACTGAAGCTTTCTTT. Full variable domain (remainder filled in from reference TRBV9 and TRBJ1-1): DSGVTQTPKHLITATGQRVTLRCSPRSGDLSVYWYQQSLDQGLQFLIQYYNGEERAKGNILERFSAQQFPDLHSELNLSSLELGDSALYFCASSPQPGATEAFFGQGTRLTVV.

The chain joins TRBV3-1 (or the pseudogene TRBV3-2) to TRBJ2-1, with a possible D match to TRBD2 (5 bases). This CDR3 comprises 15 residues. Trimming removed 4 bases at V and 1 base at J, with 11 bases between. The V gene's germline CDR1 is LGHDT and CDR2 YNNKEL (reference sequence). CDR3 DNA sequence: TGTGCCAGCAGCCGCCTGACGGGGTCCTACAATGAGCAGTTCTTC. It is translated as CASSRLTGSYNEQFF.

The genes are TRBV5-5 and TRBJ2-2; 7 positions agree with TRBD1. Trimming at V came to 2 bases and at J to 7 bases, leaving 5 bases not matched to a gene. Germline CDR1 reads SGHKS; CDR2 reads YYEKEE (reference sequence). The CDR3 spans 14 residues. CDR3 region: CASSLAGGIGELFF. The CDR3 DNA reads as TGTGCCAGCAGCTTAGCAGGGGGAATCGGGGAGCTGTTTTTT.

The chain carries TRBV5-1 and TRBJ2-5; 8 bases agree with TRBD2. From germline, CDR1 is SGHRS and CDR2 YFSETQ. V gave up 0 bases and J gave up 5 bases; unmatched junction bases: 6. The CDR3 spans 15 residues. CDR3 loop: CASSLVAGGFETQYF. The CDR3 DNA follows: TGCGCCAGCAGCTTGGTTGCGGGGGGTTTCGAGACCCAGTACTTC.

The rearrangement uses TRBV28 and TRBJ2-1; D ambiguous. Germline CDR1 is MDHEN and CDR2 is SYDVKM. The CDR3 sequence is 17 residues long. V lost 1 base, J lost 0 bases, and 13 bases lay in between. CDR3 amino acids: CASSLSRQALSYNEQFF. The CDR3 DNA is TGTGCCAGCAGTTTATCCCGGCAGGCCCTCTCCTACAATGAGCAGTTCTTC.

The V and J genes are TRBV5-4 and TRBJ2-1; TRBD1 might be the D (6 bases). The CDR3 is 14 residues long. The germline V gene has CDR1 SGHNT and CDR2 YYREEE (reference sequence). The V and J ends lost 10 bases and 2 bases respectively, with 16 bases between them. The CDR3 nucleotides are TGTGCCCCAGGGGAGTTCGAGACCTACAATGAGCAGTTCTTC. Protein: CAPGEFETYNEQFF.

The chain has TRBV4-1 and TRBJ1-1; TRBD1 is a possible D gene (5 bases). The V and J ends lost 3 bases and 11 bases respectively, with 13 bases between them. The CDR3 extends over 12 amino acids. Germline V gene lookup returns CDR1 MGHRA and CDR2 YSYEKL. CDR3 DNA sequence: TGCGCCAGCAGCCAGAGCGACAGTGCCGCTTTCTTT. Protein product: CASSQSDSAAFF.